The text below deals with one T cell receptor (beta chain). Its antigen is currently unknown. At one of its ends the junction is not consistent with the germline gene, which may arise from a read error. The data originate from a study of T cells in localized non-small cell lung cancer. General observations from the study: Investigators sequenced only a single tumor region, leaving heterogeneity possible.

The germline V gene has CDR1 SGHTA and CDR2 FQGNSA. CDR3 length: 12 residues. Profiled with immunoSEQ multiplex PCR; TCRdb holds only in-frame clones, not every one. The data hold approximately 41,000 clones, with more than 70% observed a single time. The sequence came from an older female donor with stage I squamous cell lung carcinoma. The chain uses TRBV7-2 and TRBJ2-3; D possibly corresponds to TRBD2 (6 bases). The sequences come from peripheral blood, collected before any cancer treatment. This chain's CDR3 is CASSSFGAGRDF. DNA for the CDR3: TGTGCCAGCAGCTCTTTTGGCGCGGGAAGGGATTTT.